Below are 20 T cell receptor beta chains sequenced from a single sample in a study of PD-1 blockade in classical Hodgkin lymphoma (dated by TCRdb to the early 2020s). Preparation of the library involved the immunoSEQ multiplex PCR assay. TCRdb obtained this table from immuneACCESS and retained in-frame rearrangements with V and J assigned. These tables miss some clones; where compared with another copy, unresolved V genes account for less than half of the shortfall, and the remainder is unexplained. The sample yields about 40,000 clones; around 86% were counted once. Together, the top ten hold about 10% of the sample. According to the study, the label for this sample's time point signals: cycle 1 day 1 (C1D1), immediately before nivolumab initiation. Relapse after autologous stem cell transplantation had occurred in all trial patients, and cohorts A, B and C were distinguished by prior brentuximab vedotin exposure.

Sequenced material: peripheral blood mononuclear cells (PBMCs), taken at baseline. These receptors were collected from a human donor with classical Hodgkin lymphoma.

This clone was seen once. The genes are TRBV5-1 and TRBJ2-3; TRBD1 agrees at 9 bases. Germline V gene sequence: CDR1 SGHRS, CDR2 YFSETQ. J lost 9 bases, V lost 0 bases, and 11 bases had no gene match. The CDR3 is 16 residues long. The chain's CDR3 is CASSLEPGTGHDTQYF. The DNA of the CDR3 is TGCGCCAGCAGCTTGGAGCCCGGGACAGGGCATGACACGCAGTATTTT.

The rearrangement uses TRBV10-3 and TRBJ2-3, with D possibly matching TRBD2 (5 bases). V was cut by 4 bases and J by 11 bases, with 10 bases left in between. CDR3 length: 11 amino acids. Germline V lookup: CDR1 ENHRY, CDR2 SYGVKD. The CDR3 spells CAISVGVEQYF. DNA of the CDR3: TGTGCCATCAGTGTCGGGGTCGAGCAGTATTTT.

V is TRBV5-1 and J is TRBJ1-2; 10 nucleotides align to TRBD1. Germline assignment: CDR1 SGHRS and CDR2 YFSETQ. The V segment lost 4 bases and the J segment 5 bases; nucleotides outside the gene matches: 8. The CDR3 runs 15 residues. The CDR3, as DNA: TGCGCCAGCAGCATCGGGACAGGGGTGATATATGGCTACACCTTC. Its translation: CASSIGTGVIYGYTF. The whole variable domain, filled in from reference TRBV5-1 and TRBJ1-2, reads KAGVTQTPRYLIKTRGQQVTLSCSPISGHRSVSWYQQTPGQGLQFLFEYFSETQRNKGNFPGRFSGRQFSNSRSEMNVSTLELGDSALYLCASSIGTGVIYGYTFGSGTRLTVV.

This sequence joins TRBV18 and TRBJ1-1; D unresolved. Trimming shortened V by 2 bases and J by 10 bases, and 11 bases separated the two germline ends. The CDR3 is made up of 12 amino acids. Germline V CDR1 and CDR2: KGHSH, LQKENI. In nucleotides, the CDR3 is TGTGCCAGCTCACCAACCTCTTGGACAGCTTTCTTT. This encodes CASSPTSWTAFF. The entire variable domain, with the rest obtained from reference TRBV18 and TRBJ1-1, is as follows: NAGVMQNPRHLVRRRGQEARLRCSPMKGHSHVYWYRQLPEEGLKFMVYLQKENIIDESGMPKERFSAEFPKEGPSILRIQQVVRGDSAAYFCASSPTSWTAFFGQGTRLTVV.

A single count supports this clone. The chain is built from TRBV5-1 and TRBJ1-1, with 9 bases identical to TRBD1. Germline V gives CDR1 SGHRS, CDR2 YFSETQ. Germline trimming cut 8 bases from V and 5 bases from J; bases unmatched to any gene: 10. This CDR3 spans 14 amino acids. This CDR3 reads CASYDRGGSTEAFF. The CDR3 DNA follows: TGCGCCAGTTACGACAGGGGGGGTAGTACTGAAGCTTTCTTT.

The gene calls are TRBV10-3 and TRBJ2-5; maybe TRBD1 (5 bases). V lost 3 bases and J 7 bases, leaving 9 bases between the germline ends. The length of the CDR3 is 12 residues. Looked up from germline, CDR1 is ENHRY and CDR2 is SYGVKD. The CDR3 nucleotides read TGTGCCATCAGTGACCCCCAGGGGACCCAGTACTTC. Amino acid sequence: CAISDPQGTQYF.

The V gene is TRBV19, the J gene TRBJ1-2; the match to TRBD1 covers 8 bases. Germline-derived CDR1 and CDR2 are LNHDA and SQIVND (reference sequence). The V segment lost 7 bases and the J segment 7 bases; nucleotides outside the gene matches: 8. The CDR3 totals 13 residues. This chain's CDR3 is CASTPDRAGGYTF. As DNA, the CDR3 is TGTGCCAGTACCCCGGACAGGGCAGGTGGCTACACCTTC.

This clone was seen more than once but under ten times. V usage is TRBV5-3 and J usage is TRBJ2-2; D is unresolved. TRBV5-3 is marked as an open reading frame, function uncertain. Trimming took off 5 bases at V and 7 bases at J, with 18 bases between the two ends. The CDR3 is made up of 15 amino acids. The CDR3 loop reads CARSNDTTFNGELFF. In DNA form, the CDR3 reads TGTGCCAGAAGTAACGACACGACGTTCAACGGGGAGCTGTTTTTT.

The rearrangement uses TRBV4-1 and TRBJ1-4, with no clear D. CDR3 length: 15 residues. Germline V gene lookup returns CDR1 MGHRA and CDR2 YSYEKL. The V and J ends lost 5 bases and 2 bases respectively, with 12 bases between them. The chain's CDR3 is CASSALRVTNEKLFF. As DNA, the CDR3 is TGCGCCAGCAGCGCTCTCCGGGTTACTAATGAAAAACTGTTTTTT.

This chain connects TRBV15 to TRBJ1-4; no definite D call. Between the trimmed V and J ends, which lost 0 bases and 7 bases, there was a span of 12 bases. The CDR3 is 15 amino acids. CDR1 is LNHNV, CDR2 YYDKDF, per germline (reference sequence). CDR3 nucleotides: TGTGCCACCAGCAGAGATCGGGCAGGTGGTGAAAAACTGTTTTTT. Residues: CATSRDRAGGEKLFF. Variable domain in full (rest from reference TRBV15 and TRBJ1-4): DAMVIQNPRYQVTQFGKPVTLSCSQTLNHNVMYWYQQKSSQAPKLLFHYYDKDFNNEADTPDNFQSRRPNTSFCFLDIRSPGLGDTAMYLCATSRDRAGGEKLFFGSGTQLSVL.

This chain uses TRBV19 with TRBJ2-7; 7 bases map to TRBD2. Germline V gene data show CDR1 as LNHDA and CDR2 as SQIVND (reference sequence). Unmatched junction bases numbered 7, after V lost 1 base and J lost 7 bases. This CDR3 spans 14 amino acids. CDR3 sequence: CASSIVAGEWEQYF. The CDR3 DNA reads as TGTGCCAGTAGTATAGTGGCGGGAGAATGGGAGCAGTACTTC.

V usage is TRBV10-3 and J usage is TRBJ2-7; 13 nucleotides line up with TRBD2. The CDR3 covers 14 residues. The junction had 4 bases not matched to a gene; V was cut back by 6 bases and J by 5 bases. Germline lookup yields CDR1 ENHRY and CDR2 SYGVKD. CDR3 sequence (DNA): TGTGCCATCAGGAGGACTAGCGGGAGTGACGAGCAGTACTTC. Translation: CAIRRTSGSDEQYF.

CDR3 nucleotides: TGTGCCAGCAGCGTAAGGGGAAGCGGGGCCTCCTACAATGAGCAGTTCTTC. It translates to CASSVRGSGASYNEQFF. The chain recombines TRBV9 with TRBJ2-1; 7 nucleotides line up with TRBD2. The germline CDR1 and CDR2 sequences are SGDLS and YYNGEE. V shed 1 base, J shed 0 bases, and the junction held 7 bases outside the gene matches. The CDR3 consists of 17 residues. Complete variable domain (other parts from reference TRBV9 and TRBJ2-1): DSGVTQTPKHLITATGQRVTLRCSPRSGDLSVYWYQQSLDQGLQFLIQYYNGEERAKGNILERFSAQQFPDLHSELNLSSLELGDSALYFCASSVRGSGASYNEQFFGPGTRLTVL.

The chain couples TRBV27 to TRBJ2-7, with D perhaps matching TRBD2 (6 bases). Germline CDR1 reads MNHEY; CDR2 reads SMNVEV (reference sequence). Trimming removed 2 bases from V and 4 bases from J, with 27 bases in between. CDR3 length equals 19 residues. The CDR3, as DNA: TGTGCCAGCAGTTTAAAGGCTTTAGCGGAACCCAAGAGAGGGTACGAGCAGTACTTC. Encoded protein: CASSLKALAEPKRGYEQYF.

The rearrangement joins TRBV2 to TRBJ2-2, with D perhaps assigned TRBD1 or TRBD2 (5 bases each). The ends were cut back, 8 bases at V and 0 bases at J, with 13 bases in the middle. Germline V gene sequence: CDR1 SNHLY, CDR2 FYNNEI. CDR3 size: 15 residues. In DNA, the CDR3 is TGTGCCAGCGGGGAGCAGGGTCCGAACACCGGGGAGCTGTTTTTT. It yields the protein CASGEQGPNTGELFF.

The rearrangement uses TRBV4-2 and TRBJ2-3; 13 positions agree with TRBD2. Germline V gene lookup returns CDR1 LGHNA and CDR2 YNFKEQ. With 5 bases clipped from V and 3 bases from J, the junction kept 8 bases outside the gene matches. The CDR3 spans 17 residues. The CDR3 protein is CASSSRLAGGWTDTQYF. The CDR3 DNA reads TGTGCCAGCAGCTCCAGACTAGCGGGGGGCTGGACAGATACGCAGTATTTT.

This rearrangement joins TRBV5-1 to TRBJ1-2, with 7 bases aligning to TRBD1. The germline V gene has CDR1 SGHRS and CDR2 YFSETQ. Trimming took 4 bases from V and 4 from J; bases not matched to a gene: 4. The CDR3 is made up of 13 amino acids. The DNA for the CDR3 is TGCGCCAGCAGCGCGGGACAGCTCTATGGCTACACCTTC. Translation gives CASSAGQLYGYTF.

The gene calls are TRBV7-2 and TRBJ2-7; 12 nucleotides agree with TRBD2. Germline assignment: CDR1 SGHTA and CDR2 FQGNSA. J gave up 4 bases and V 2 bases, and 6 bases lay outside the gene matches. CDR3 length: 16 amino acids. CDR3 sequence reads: CASSLSSGRAKYEQYF. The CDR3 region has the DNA TGTGCCAGCAGCTTATCTAGCGGGAGGGCCAAATACGAGCAGTACTTC.

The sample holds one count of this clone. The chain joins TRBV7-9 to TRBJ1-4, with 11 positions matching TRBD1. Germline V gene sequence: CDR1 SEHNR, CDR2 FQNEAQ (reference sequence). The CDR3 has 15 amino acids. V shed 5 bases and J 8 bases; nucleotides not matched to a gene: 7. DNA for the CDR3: TGTGCCAGCAGCCCCGGGACAGGGGGTCGAGAAAAACTGTTTTTT. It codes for CASSPGTGGREKLFF.

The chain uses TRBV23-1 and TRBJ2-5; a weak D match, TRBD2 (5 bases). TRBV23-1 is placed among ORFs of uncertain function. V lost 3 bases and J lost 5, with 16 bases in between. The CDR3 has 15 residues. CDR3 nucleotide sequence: TGCGCCAGCAGTCAGCCTGGACTTCCCAAGGAGACCCAGTACTTC. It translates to CASSQPGLPKETQYF.